A selection of T cell receptor beta chains follows, all from one sample in a study of CD8 T cells in ankylosing spondylitis. From the 5' RACE reads, TCRdb called clonotypes with MiXCR, one entry per CDR3 protein. This sample has about 160,000 distinct CDR3 sequences, with 15% to 20% found just once. The sequencing sample was made of blood, either unsorted or a sorted T cell fraction (not recorded which). All receptors derive from a male donor with ankylosing spondylitis or in good health (not recorded which). CDR3s include the opening cysteine and the closing phenylalanine or tryptophan. The order of the fields is V gene, D gene, J gene, clone size, CDR3 DNA, CDR3 protein. A D gene is named only where the DNA matches it firmly. Size is stated for part of the rows, as once, few or many counts, or as a class when the clone is expanded.

>TRBV19|-|TRBJ2-1|many
TGTGCCAGTAGTATGGACTTACTGGGCTACGATGAGCAGTTCTTC
CASSMDLLGYDEQFF
>TRBV2|TRBD1|TRBJ2-1|many
TGTGCCAGCATAACGGGGACAGCAAGAAGCGAGCAGTTCTTC
CASITGTARSEQFF
>TRBV6-5|-|TRBJ1-2|-
TGTGCCAGCAGCAACGGGGCATATGGCTACACCTTC
CASSNGAYGYTF
>TRBV6-1|TRBD2|TRBJ2-5|-
TGTGCCAGCAGACGACACAGTACTAGCGGGAGGGCTGAGACCCAGTACTTC
CASRRHSTSGRAETQYF
>TRBV20-1|-|TRBJ2-5|many
TGCAGTGCTAGAGCAAGCGGGTCTCACCAAGAGACCCAGTACTTC
CSARASGSHQETQYF
>TRBV2|-|TRBJ2-7|-
TGTGCCAGCAGCATGGCGGACGGTTTGCTGTCCGAGCAGTACTTC
CASSMADGLLSEQYF
>TRBV5-1|-|TRBJ2-2|many
TGCGCCAGCAGCTTGACGGTGGCCGGGGAGCTGTTTTTT
CASSLTVAGELFF
>TRBV29-1|TRBD1|TRBJ2-2|few
TGCAGCGTTCGCCAGGGGGACACCGGGGAGCTGTTTTTT
CSVRQGDTGELFF
>TRBV5-1|TRBD1|TRBJ2-1|many
TGCGCCAGCAGCTTGGTTACAGGGGGTCGCAATGAGCAGTTCTTC
CASSLVTGGRNEQFF
>TRBV27|-|TRBJ1-2|few
TGTGCCAGCAGTTTCGGGACCCCAGGAGGCTATGGCTACACCTTC
CASSFGTPGGYGYTF
>TRBV12-3/TRBV12-4|-|TRBJ1-5|many
TGTGCCAGCAGTTTTCGGGACAATCAGCCCCAGCATTTT
CASSFRDNQPQHF
>TRBV5-6|TRBD1|TRBJ2-5|-
TGTGCCAGCAACCTACCGGGACAGCAAGAGACCCAGTACTTC
CASNLPGQQETQYF
>TRBV4-1|-|TRBJ2-1|many
TGCGCCAGCAGACCCCCGGGTGCTTCCAACAATGAGCAGTTCTTC
CASRPPGASNNEQFF